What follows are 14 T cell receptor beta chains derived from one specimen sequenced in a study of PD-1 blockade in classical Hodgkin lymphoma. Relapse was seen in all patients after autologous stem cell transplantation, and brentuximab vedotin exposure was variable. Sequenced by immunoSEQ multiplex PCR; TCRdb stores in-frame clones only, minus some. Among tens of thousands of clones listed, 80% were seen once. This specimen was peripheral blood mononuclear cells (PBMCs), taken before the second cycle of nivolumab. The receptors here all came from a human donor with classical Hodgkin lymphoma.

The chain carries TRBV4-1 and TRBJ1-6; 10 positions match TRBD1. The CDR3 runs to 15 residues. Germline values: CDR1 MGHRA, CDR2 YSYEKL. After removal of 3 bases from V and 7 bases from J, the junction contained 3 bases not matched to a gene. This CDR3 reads CASSHLDRGNSPLHF. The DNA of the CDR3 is TGCGCCAGCAGCCATCTGGACAGGGGGAATTCACCCCTCCACTTT.

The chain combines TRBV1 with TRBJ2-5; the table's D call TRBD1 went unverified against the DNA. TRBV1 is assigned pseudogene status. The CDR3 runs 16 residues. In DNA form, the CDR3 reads TGCACCAGCAGCCCCGGGACAAACATTTTCCAAGAGACCCAGTACTTC. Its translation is CTSSPGTNIFQETQYF.

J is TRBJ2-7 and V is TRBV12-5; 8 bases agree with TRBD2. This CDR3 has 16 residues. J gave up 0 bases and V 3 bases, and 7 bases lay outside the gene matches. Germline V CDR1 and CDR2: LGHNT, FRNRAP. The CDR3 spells CASGFRGGRYSYEQYF. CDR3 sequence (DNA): TGTGCTAGTGGTTTTCGGGGGGGCCGATACTCCTACGAGCAGTACTTC.

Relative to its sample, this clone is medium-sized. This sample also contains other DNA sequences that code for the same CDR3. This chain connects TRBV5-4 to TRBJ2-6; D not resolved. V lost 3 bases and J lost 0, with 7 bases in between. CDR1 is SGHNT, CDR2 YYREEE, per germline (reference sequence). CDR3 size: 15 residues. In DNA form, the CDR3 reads TGTGCCAGCAGCTCACTGAGCTCTGGGGCCAACGTCCTGACTTTC. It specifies CASSSLSSGANVLTF.

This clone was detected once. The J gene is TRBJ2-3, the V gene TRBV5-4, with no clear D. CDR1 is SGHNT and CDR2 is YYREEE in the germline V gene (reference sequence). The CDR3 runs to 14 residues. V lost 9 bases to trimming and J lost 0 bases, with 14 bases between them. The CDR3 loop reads CAIQPLPSTDTQYF. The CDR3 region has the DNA TGTGCCATACAGCCTCTTCCTAGCACAGATACGCAGTATTTT.

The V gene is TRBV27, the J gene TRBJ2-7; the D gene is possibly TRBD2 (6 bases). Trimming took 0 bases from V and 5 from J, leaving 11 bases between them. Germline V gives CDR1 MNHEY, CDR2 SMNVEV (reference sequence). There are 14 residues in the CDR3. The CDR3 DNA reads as TGTGCCAGCAGTTTATCCTGGGGAGGACACGAGCAGTACTTC. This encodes CASSLSWGGHEQYF.

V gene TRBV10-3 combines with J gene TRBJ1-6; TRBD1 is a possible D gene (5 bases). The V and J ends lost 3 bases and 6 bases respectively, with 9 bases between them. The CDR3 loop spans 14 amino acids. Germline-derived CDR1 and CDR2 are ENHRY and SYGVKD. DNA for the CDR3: TGTGCCATCAGTGACCGTGACAGTAATTCACCCCTCCACTTT. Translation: CAISDRDSNSPLHF.

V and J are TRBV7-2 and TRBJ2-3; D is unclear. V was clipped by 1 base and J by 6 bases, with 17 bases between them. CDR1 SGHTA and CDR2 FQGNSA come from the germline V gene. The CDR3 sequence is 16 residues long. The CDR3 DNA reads TGTGCCAGCAGCTTAGAGTCTAGGGTTCCCTCCGATACGCAGTATTTT. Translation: CASSLESRVPSDTQYF. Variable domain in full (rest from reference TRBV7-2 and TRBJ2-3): GAGVSQSPSNKVTEKGKDVELRCDPISGHTALYWYRQSLGQGLEFLIYFQGNSAPDKSGLPSDRFSAERTGGSVSTLTIQRTQQEDSAVYLCASSLESRVPSDTQYFGPGTRLTVL.

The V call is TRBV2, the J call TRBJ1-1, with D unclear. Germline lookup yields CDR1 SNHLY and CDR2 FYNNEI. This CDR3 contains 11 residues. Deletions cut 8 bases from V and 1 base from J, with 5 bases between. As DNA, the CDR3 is TGTGCCAGCGCGGAGAACACTGAAGCTTTCTTT. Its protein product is CASAENTEAFF.

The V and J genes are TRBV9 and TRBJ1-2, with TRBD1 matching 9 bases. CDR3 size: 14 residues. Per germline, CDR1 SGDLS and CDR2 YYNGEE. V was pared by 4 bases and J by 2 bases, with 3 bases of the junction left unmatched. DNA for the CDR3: TGTGCCAGCAGCCAAGGGACAGGGAACTATGGCTACACCTTC. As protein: CASSQGTGNYGYTF.

Here the CDR3 DNA reads TGTGCCAGCAGTGACGCGGGGGCCCCTCTTGGTGGCTACACCTTC. This gives the protein CASSDAGAPLGGYTF. The J gene is TRBJ1-2, the V gene TRBV6-4, with D perhaps TRBD1 (6 bases). The V gene lost 2 bases and the J gene lost 7 bases, with 17 bases spanning the gap. There are 15 residues in the CDR3. Germline CDR1 is MRHNA and CDR2 is SNTAGT.

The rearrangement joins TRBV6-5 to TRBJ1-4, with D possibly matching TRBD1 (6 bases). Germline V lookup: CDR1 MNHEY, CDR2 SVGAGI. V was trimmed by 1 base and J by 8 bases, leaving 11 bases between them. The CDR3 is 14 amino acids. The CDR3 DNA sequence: TGTGCCAGCAGTTACTTCAGGGGCGACGAAAAACTGTTTTTT. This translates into CASSYFRGDEKLFF.

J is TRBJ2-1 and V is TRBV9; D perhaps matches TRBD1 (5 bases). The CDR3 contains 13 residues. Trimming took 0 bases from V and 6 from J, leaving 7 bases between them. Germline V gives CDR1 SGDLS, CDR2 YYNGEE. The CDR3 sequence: CASSVGQGNEQFF. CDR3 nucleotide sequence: TGTGCCAGCAGCGTAGGTCAGGGCAATGAGCAGTTCTTC.

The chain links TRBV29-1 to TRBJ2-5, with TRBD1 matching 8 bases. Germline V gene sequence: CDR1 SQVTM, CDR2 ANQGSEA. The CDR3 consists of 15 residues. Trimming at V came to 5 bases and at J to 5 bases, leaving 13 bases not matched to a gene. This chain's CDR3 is CSVSLRNRGSETQYF. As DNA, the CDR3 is TGCAGCGTTTCATTGAGAAACAGGGGGTCGGAGACCCAGTACTTC.